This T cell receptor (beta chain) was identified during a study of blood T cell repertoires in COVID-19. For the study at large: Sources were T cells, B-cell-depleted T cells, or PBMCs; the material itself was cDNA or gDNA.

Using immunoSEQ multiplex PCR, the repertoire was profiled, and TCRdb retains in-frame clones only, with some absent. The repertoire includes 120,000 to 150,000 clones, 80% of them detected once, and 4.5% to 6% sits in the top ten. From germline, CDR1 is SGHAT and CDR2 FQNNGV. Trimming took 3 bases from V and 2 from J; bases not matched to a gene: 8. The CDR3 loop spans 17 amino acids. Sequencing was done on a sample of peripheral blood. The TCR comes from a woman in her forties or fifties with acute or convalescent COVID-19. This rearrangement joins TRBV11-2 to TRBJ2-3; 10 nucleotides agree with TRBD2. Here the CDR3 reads CASSFKQRGGNTDTQYF. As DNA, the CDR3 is TGTGCCAGCAGCTTTAAGCAGCGGGGGGGAAACACAGATACGCAGTATTTT.